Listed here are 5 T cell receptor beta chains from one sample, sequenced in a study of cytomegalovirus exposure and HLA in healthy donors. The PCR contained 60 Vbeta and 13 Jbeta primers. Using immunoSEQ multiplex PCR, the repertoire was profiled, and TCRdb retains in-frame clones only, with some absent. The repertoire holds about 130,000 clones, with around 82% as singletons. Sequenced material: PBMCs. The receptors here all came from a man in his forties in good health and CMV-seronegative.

CDR3 coding DNA: TGTGCCAGCACCACCGTTCGGGACAGGGGTCCAGATACGCAGTATTTT. This codes for CASTTVRDRGPDTQYF. The V gene is TRBV11-2, the J gene TRBJ2-3, with 10 nucleotides matching TRBD1. This CDR3 contains 16 residues. Germline loops: CDR1 SGHAT, CDR2 FQNNGV. The V gene end was trimmed by 7 bases and the J gene end by 4 bases; junction bases not matched to a gene: 11.

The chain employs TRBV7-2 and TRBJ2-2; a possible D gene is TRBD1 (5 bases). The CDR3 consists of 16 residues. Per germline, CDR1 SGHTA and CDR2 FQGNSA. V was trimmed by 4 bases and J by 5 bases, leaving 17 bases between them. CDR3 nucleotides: TGTGCCAGCAGCTCCCCAAGGGGAAGAAGAACCGGGGAGCTGTTTTTT. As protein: CASSSPRGRRTGELFF.

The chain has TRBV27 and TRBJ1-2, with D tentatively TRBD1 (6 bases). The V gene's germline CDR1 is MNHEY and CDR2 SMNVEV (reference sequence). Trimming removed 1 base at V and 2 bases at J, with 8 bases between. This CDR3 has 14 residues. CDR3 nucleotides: TGTGCCAGCAGTTTATATACAGGGAACTATGGCTACACCTTC. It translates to CASSLYTGNYGYTF.

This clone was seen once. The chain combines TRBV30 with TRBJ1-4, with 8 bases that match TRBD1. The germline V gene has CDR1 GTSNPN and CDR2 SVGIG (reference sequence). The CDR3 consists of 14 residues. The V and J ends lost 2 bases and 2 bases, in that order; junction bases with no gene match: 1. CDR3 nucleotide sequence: TGTGCCTGGAGTCCAGGGGGCACTAATGAAAAACTGTTTTTT. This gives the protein CAWSPGGTNEKLFF.

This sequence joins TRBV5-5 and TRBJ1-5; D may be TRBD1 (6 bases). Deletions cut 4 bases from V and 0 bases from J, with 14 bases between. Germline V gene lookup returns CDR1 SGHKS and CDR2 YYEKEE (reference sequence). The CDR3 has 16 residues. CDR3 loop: CASSAQTGLSNQPQHF. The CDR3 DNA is TGTGCCAGCAGCGCTCAGACAGGACTTAGCAATCAGCCCCAGCATTTT.